These T cell receptor beta chains were read from a single sample in a study of T cell responses to AZD1222 COVID-19 vaccine. Sequencing used immunoSEQ multiplex PCR; TCRdb keeps in-frame clones, though not all of them. The table includes tens of thousands of clones, approximately 91% detected once. Source: peripheral blood, taken on day 0 of AZD1222 vaccination. Source of these receptors: an adult in good health. The CDR3 runs from the conserved cysteine through the conserved F or W. The D gene is left open where the match is weak. The size of a clone is reported for some rows only, either as once, few or many, or as a class for expanded clones.

>TRBJ2-7|-|TRBV27|-
CAIGSGHLREQYF
TGTGCCATCGGTTCGGGACATCTCCGCGAGCAGTACTTC
>TRBJ1-3|-|TRBV6-5|-
CASTATGNTIYF
TGTGCCAGCACCGCTACTGGAAACACCATATATTTT
>TRBJ1-1|-|TRBV9|TRBD1
CASRANPGTGYSEAFF
TGTGCCAGCAGGGCTAATCCCGGGACAGGGTATTCAGAAGCTTTCTTT
>TRBJ2-1|-|TRBV7-7|-
CASSFGADNEQFF
TGTGCCAGCAGCTTCGGGGCAGACAATGAGCAGTTCTTC
>TRBJ1-2|-|TRBV6-5|TRBD1
CASSYEPGQGSGYTF
TGTGCCAGCAGTTACGAACCGGGACAGGGCTCAGGCTACACCTTC
>TRBJ2-5|-|TRBV5-4|TRBD2
CASSTPGGAGTQYF
TGTGCCAGCAGCACCCCCGGGGGGGCCGGGACCCAGTACTTC
>TRBJ2-1|-|TRBV5-8|TRBD1
CASSSEGQPYNEQFF
TGTGCCAGCAGCTCAGAGGGACAGCCTTACAATGAGCAGTTCTTC
>TRBJ1-2|-|TRBV18|-
CASSPAGGPYGYTF
TGTGCCAGCTCACCGGCGGGGGGACCCTATGGCTACACCTTC
>TRBJ1-1|-|TRBV6-2/TRBV6-3|-
CASSPRRNTEAFF
TGTGCCAGCAGCCCCCGGCGGAACACTGAAGCTTTCTTT
>TRBJ1-4|-|TRBV9|TRBD1
CASSSMTGGEEKLFF
TGTGCCAGCAGCTCCATGACAGGGGGAGAGGAAAAACTGTTTTTT
>TRBJ1-2|-|TRBV19|-
CASSTVTLGYTF
TGTGCCAGTAGTACAGTCACCTTGGGCTACACCTTC
>TRBJ2-3|-|TRBV27|-
CASSPVRDTQYF
TGTGCCAGCAGCCCGGTGAGGGATACGCAGTATTTT
>TRBJ1-6|-|TRBV6-5|-
CASSQGDESPLHF
TGTGCCAGTTCACAGGGTGATGAGTCACCCCTCCACTTT
>TRBJ1-1|-|TRBV3-1/TRBV3-2|-
CASSLGSLNTEAFF
TGTGCCAGCAGCCTTGGCAGTCTGAACACTGAAGCTTTCTTT
>TRBJ1-5|-|TRBV19|TRBD1
CASRQGNQPQHF
TGTGCCAGCCGACAGGGGAATCAGCCCCAGCATTTT
>TRBJ1-4|-|TRBV18|TRBD1
CASSPPTGGNEKLFF
TGTGCCAGCTCACCACCGACAGGGGGGAATGAAAAACTGTTTTTT
>TRBJ1-5|many|TRBV6-1|-
CASSEGAGGSQPQHF
TGTGCCAGCAGTGAAGGGGCCGGGGGAAGTCAGCCCCAGCATTTT
>TRBJ2-7|-|TRBV6-5|-
CASTRGAYHEQYF
TGTGCCAGCACTCGGGGGGCGTACCACGAGCAGTACTTC
>TRBJ2-5|-|TRBV7-9|-
CASSPEGRREETQYF
TGTGCCAGCAGCCCAGAAGGCAGGAGAGAAGAGACCCAGTACTTC
>TRBJ2-7|-|TRBV7-2|-
CASSLNRISYEQYF
TGTGCCAGCAGCTTAAACAGGATCTCCTACGAGCAGTACTTC
>TRBJ1-5|-|TRBV7-2|-
CASSITPENQPQHF
TGTGCCAGCAGCATTACCCCAGAGAATCAGCCCCAGCATTTT
>TRBJ2-7|once|TRBV5-1|TRBD1
CASSIDRDHEQYF
TGCGCCAGCAGCATTGACAGGGACCACGAGCAGTACTTC
>TRBJ1-1|-|TRBV2|-
CASSAGPAFF
TGTGCCAGCAGCGCCGGACCGGCTTTCTTT
>TRBJ2-7|once|TRBV20-1|TRBD2
CSASDAGGRYEQYF
TGCAGTGCTAGTGACGCGGGGGGGCGGTACGAGCAGTACTTC
>TRBJ2-4|-|TRBV7-2|-
CASSLTEKNIQYF
TGTGCCAGCAGCTTGACAGAGAAAAACATTCAGTACTTC
>TRBJ2-7|once|TRBV11-3|TRBD1
CASRDDREKRYEQYF
TGTGCCAGCAGGGATGACAGGGAGAAACGCTACGAGCAGTACTTC
>TRBJ1-5|-|TRBV20-1|TRBD1
CSASKVGQGGNQPQHF
TGCAGTGCTAGTAAGGTCGGACAGGGGGGCAATCAGCCCCAGCATTTT
>TRBJ1-5|-|TRBV4-3|-
CASSQARGSNQPQHF
TGCGCCAGCAGCCAAGCTAGGGGTAGCAATCAGCCCCAGCATTTT
>TRBJ2-7|once|TRBV11-2|-
CASSLGPLGRTYEQYF
TGTGCCAGCAGCTTAGGTCCTCTCGGCAGGACCTACGAGCAGTACTTC
>TRBJ1-5|few|TRBV19|TRBD1
CASRRSGGNNQPQHF
TGTGCCAGTAGGAGGTCAGGGGGCAACAATCAGCCCCAGCATTTT
>TRBJ1-1|-|TRBV16|-
CASSPFRDLNTEAFF
TGTGCCAGCAGCCCCTTCAGGGACCTGAACACTGAAGCTTTCTTT
>TRBJ2-1|-|TRBV12-3/TRBV12-4|-
CASRKAWDEQFF
TGTGCCAGCAGAAAAGCGTGGGATGAGCAGTTCTTC
>TRBJ1-2|-|TRBV6-2/TRBV6-3|-
CASSSTDSLDGYTF
TGTGCCAGCAGTTCCACGGACTCGCTGGATGGCTACACCTTC
>TRBJ1-6|-|TRBV19|TRBD1
CASSPETGKDSPLHF
TGTGCCAGTAGTCCCGAGACAGGGAAGGATTCACCCCTCCACTTT
>TRBJ1-1|-|TRBV5-6|-
CASSPSGARVITEAFF
TGTGCCAGCAGCCCATCGGGGGCGCGGGTTATCACTGAAGCTTTCTTT
>TRBJ2-3|-|TRBV4-3|TRBD1
CASSPSYAQGIKF
TGCGCCAGCAGCCCCTCATACGCACAGGGGATCAAATTT
>TRBJ2-3|once|TRBV9|TRBD2
CASSGAGPDTQYF
TGTGCCAGCAGCGGAGCGGGACCAGATACGCAGTATTTT
>TRBJ1-5|-|TRBV15|-
CATSRDYLWGGNQPQHF
TGTGCCACCAGCAGAGATTACCTATGGGGGGGCAATCAGCCCCAGCATTTT
>TRBJ2-3|-|TRBV20-1|TRBD2
CSASPTSGRTDTQYF
TGCAGTGCTAGTCCTACTAGCGGGCGCACAGATACGCAGTATTTT
>TRBJ2-1|-|TRBV7-6|TRBD1
CASSLYPGGSYNEQFF
TGTGCCAGCAGCTTGTACCCAGGGGGCTCCTACAATGAGCAGTTCTTC
>TRBJ2-3|-|TRBV5-8|TRBD1
CASSSRPGTGGLNTQYF
TGTGCCAGCAGCTCGCGCCCGGGGACAGGGGGCCTGAATACGCAGTATTTT
>TRBJ1-4|-|TRBV12-3/TRBV12-4|-
CASSFSGGEKLFF
TGTGCCAGCAGTTTTTCGGGCGGTGAAAAACTGTTTTTT
>TRBJ1-2|-|TRBV18|-
CASSPRRDVDYGYTF
TGTGCCAGCTCACCCCGAAGGGACGTCGACTATGGCTACACCTTC
>TRBJ1-6|-|TRBV4-3|TRBD1
CASSPGTEYNSPLHF
TGCGCCAGCAGCCCCGGGACAGAGTATAATTCACCCCTCCACTTT
>TRBJ2-1|-|TRBV7-9|TRBD2
CASSLAGSSYNEQFF
TGTGCCAGCAGCCTAGCGGGGAGCTCCTACAATGAGCAGTTCTTC
>TRBJ2-7|-|TRBV11-2|-
CASSREFDEQYF
TGTGCCAGCAGCCGGGAGTTCGACGAGCAGTACTTC